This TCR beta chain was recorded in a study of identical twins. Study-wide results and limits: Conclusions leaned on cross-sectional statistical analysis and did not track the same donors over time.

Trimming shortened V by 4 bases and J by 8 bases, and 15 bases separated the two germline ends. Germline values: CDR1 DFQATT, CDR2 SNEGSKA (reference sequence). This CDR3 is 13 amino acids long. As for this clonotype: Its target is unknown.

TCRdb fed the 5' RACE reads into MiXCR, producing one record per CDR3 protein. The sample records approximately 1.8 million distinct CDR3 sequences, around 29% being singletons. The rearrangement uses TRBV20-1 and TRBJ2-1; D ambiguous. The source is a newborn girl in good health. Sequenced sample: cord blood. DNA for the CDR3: TGCAGTGCTACCCAGAGGTCTGGGGATGAGCAGTTCTTC. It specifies CSATQRSGDEQFF.